This TCR beta chain is drawn from a study of shared clonotypes between healthy human individuals. Study results and caveats: Investigators expected sequencing depth to affect clonotype sharing among donors. Incomplete sequencing of sorted subsets was indicated by rarefaction despite large depth. Of the naive CD4 clonotypes, 4% to 5% were shared across a handful of donors. Genetic and exposure-history diversity was limited by the few donors.

Sequencing was performed with immunoSEQ multiplex PCR; in TCRdb, only in-frame clones are kept and a portion is missing. In the table there are about 2 million clones, 95% of which are singletons. From germline, CDR1 is SGHRS and CDR2 YFSETQ. CDR3 length equals 15 residues. The germline V and J ends were trimmed by 0 bases and 1 base, with 8 bases remaining between them. A note on this clone: What it binds is not known. The sample carries other DNA sequences with the same CDR3.

This chain joins TRBV5-1 and TRBJ2-4, with D unclear. This TCR was sampled from a man aged 18-30 years in good health. Source material: naive CD4+ T cells sorted from blood. Documented subset: CD45RA+ positively selected. Here the CDR3 DNA reads TGCGCCAGCAGCTTGGGAGGAGTCGCCAAAAACATTCAGTACTTC. Translated: CASSLGGVAKNIQYF.